This T cell receptor (beta chain) was documented in a study of PD-L1 blockade in urothelial cancer (dated by TCRdb to 2015 to 2018). In terms of the full investigation: Every patient began therapy at some point between 2013 and 2015 and was given atezolizumab 1,200 mg intravenously every 3 weeks. Nine patients achieved durable clinical benefit and approximately 19 did not. In the same patients, whole exome sequencing and RNA sequencing of pretreatment tumors were performed in addition to TCR sequencing. About 85% of the roughly 29 patients were males with bladder-origin urothelial cancer, and 18 of 29 reported a prior smoking history. Twenty-nine patients had pretreatment blood TCR-seq, about 25 had at least one posttreatment blood collection, and about 25 had tumor TCR-seq. Blood samples were analyzed at two time points: 3 weeks after treatment start (second dose) and 6 weeks after treatment start. Pretreatment tumor samples, along with matched peripheral blood collected serially before and after atezolizumab treatment, underwent TCR sequencing. Patients had an ECOG performance status of 0 or 1 and had received between 0 and 3 prior chemotherapy regimens. Durable clinical benefit was defined as progression-free survival longer than 6 months, and TCR features were also tested against progression-free and overall survival. Blood samples gave a median of about 130,000 T cells and 83,000 or so unique TCRs, with a median clonality of 0.080. Somatic, immune and clinical correlates of response to PD-L1 blockade with atezolizumab in urothelial cancer were the focus of an exploratory multi-omic analysis.

Synthetic TCR analog templates were spiked into each PCR so that absolute template abundance could be estimated from read counts. TCRbeta CDR3 regions were amplified from genomic DNA with bias-controlled V and J gene primers using the immunoSEQ assay. Sequencing of rearranged TCRbeta segments was performed at approximately 20X coverage. The authors' pipeline ran thus. Clustering was used to correct sequencing errors, and CDR3s were annotated against IMGT so that V, D and J genes could be assigned. Only productive TCRbeta rearrangements were used in downstream analyses, excluding out-of-frame or stop-codon sequences. Clonality was calculated as one minus the Shannon entropy normalized by the log of the number of unique productive sequences. Fisher's exact test with Benjamini-Hochberg correction, using a cutoff of adjusted p below 0.01, was how clones that differed between time points or between blood and tumor were identified. The table was pulled from immuneACCESS by TCRdb, which kept in-frame rearrangements only. Such tables lose some clones; where checked, under half of the loss comes from unresolved V genes, and the rest has no known cause. V and J calls and clone size follow that table, whereas D and trimming were derived from the DNA. In all, the sample holds 50,000 to 65,000 clones, and roughly 84% of those were seen once. Of the sample, 5.8% is held by the ten largest clones.

A total of 25 to 30 patients with locally advanced or metastatic urothelial carcinoma, treated at Memorial Sloan Kettering on a trial protocol, made up the cohort. Peripheral blood mononuclear cells were collected pretreatment and during treatment, with between 1 and 8 total time points per patient. The Qiagen DNeasy Blood extraction kit was used to purify genomic DNA from total PBMCs and from tumor samples. PBMCs were collected pretreatment and during treatment and were isolated and stored as previously described. Reading from cysteine to phenylalanine, the CDR3 counts 16 amino acids. Left in the record is the CDR3 DNA by itself, 48 bases read in frame from the first base. After removal of 4 bases from V and 0 bases from J, the junction retains 3 bases not matched to a gene. CDR1 is given as SGHTA and CDR2 as FQGTGA, both from the germline V gene. About this clone: Its antigen is still unknown. Base-call qualities are not available, and no considerably larger clone is one nucleotide away.

Results the study describes overall, beyond this receptor: At 3 weeks after the start of treatment, tumor-associated TCR clones in peripheral blood had expanded more in patients with durable benefit (n ≈ 20, p = 0.022). A pretreatment peripheral blood TCR clonality below the median was linked to improved progression-free and overall survival. Because of the small sample size (n ≈ 27) and the many exploratory analyses performed, the results are intended to be regarded as hypothesis-generating.

The receptor was isolated from a man aged 40-55 years with urothelial cancer. This sequence uses TRBV7-3 and TRBJ2-1, and TRBD2 matches 10 of the central bases. Specimen: PBMCs, collected around atezolizumab (anti-PD-L1) treatment. DNA sequence: TGTGCCAGCAGCTCCGAGCGGGAGGGCTCCTACAATGAGCAGTTCTTC. This is translated as CASSSEREGSYNEQFF.